This T cell receptor (beta chain) derives from a study of cytomegalovirus exposure and HLA in healthy donors. Study-wide results and caveats: The number of N-insertions in an Asian-associated ancestry cluster was reportedly below the approximately 680-donor mean in a later analysis.

Primers: 60 Vbeta forward and 13 Jbeta reverse. Generated by immunoSEQ multiplex PCR, the TCRdb table keeps only in-frame clones and is missing some. The sample carries fewer than 120,000 clones, about 80% recorded once. As regards this clone: Its antigen is as yet unknown.

Sequencing was done on a sample of PBMCs. The clonotype comes from a woman aged 55-69 years in good health and CMV-seropositive.

The CDR3 sequence: CASSLRWDSIYGYTF. In DNA, the CDR3 is TGTGCCAGCAGTCTCCGATGGGACAGTATCTATGGCTACACCTTC. This chain joins TRBV27 and TRBJ1-2; 7 bases fit TRBD1. With V trimmed by 5 bases and J by 4 bases, 10 bases remained unmatched. Per the germline V gene, CDR1 is MNHEY and CDR2 is SMNVEV (reference sequence). This CDR3 is 15 amino acids long.